This T cell receptor (beta chain) stems from a study of cytomegalovirus exposure and HLA in healthy donors. Study results and limitations: Differences between HLA loci emerged in a later analysis of TCR association rates, with DRB1 most and HLA-C fewest.

On this clone itself: Antigen: not known.

PCR employed 60 Vbeta and 13 Jbeta primers. Assay used: immunoSEQ multiplex PCR; TCRdb lists only in-frame clones, some missing. The table includes roughly 130,000 clones, 73% detected once. Sequencing was done on a sample of PBMCs. This receptor was identified in a woman in her 40s in good health and CMV-seronegative.

CDR3 in amino acids: CASSPTFGGTNYGYTF. The CDR3, as DNA: TGTGCCAGCAGCCCTACTTTTGGAGGCACTAACTATGGCTACACCTTC. The V gene is TRBV28, the J gene TRBJ1-2; no firm D call. CDR1 and CDR2 from the germline V gene are MDHEN and SYDVKM. This CDR3 has 16 amino acids. V was pared by 6 bases and J by 0 bases, with 17 bases between.